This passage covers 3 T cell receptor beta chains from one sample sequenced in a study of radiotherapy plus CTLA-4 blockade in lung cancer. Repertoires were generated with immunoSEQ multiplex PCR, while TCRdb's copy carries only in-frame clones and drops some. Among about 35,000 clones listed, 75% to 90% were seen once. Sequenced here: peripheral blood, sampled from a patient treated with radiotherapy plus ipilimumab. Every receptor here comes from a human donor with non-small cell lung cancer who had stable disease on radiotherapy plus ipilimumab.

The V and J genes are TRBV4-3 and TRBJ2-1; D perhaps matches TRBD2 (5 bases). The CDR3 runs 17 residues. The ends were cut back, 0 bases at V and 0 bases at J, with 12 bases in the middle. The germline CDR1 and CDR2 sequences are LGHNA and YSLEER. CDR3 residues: CASSQDPPTSSYNEQFF. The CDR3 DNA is TGCGCCAGCAGCCAAGATCCCCCCACTAGCTCCTACAATGAGCAGTTCTTC.

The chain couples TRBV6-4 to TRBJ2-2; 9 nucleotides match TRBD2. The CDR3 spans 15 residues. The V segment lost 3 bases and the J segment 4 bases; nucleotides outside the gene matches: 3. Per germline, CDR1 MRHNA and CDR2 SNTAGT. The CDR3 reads CASSELAGSTGELFF. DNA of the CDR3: TGTGCCAGCAGTGAACTAGCGGGTAGCACCGGGGAGCTGTTTTTT.

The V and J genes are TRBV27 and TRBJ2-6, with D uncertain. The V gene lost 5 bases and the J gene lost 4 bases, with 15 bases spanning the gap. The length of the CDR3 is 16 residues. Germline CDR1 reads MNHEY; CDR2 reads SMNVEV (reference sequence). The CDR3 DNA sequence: TGTGCCAGCAGTCTCCTGGGCAGTACCGGGGCCAACGTCCTGACTTTC. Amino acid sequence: CASSLLGSTGANVLTF.